The clone carrying this TCR beta chain has at least ten counts. The sample is drawn from a study of T cells after yellow fever vaccination. The V gene's germline CDR1 is SQVTM and CDR2 ANQGSEA. V was pared by 3 bases and J by 3 bases, with 14 bases between. This CDR3 region has 14 residues. TCRdb independently ran MiXCR on the 5' RACE reads; one entry per CDR3 protein. The sample lists some 48,000 distinct CDR3 sequences, over 5.5% occurring once. Study conclusions and caveats: Though weaker, the secondary response peaked faster, on day 5 versus 15.

The sequence derives from a man younger than 45 who received the YFV17D yellow fever vaccine. V gene TRBV29-1 combines with J gene TRBJ2-5; TRBD2 might be the D (6 bases). The specimen was PBMCs, either bulk or a sorted T-cell subset (CD4+, CD8+, memory, or dextramer-sorted; not recorded which), collected 45 days after the yellow fever booster vaccination. The CDR3, as DNA: TGCAGCGTTGATGGGAGGCAGACTGAAGAGACCCAGTACTTC. This codes for CSVDGRQTEETQYF.